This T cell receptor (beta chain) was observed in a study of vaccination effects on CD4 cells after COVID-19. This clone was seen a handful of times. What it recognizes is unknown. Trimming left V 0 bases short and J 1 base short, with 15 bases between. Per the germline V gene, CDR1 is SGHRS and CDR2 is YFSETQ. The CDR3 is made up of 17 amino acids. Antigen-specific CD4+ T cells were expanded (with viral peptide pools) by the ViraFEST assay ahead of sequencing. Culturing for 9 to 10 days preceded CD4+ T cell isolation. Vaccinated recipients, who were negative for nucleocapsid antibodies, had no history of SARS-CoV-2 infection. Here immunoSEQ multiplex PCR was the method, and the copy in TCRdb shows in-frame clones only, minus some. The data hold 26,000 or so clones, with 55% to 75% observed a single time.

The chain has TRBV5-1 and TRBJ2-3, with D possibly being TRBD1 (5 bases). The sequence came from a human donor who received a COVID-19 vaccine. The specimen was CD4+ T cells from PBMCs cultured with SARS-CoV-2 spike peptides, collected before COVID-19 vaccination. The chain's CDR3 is CASSLAMFVGGTDTQYF. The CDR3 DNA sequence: TGCGCCAGCAGCTTGGCCATGTTCGTAGGGGGCACAGATACGCAGTATTTT.